Here is one T cell receptor (beta chain) with its context. Its antigen remains unidentified. The CDR3 is made up of 14 amino acids. V was pared by 3 bases and J by 8 bases, with 14 bases between. In germline, CDR1 is SGHTS, CDR2 YDEGEE. This entry is derived from a study of T cell repertoires and HLA-DP antigens. TCRdb's table, derived via immunoSEQ multiplex PCR, lists solely in-frame clones and lacks some. The sample shows over 100,000 clones, around 92% of them seen only once. Sample: CD4+ T cells from PBMCs. The receptor's source is a woman between 18 and 29 years old in good health and CMV-seronegative. This sequence joins TRBV5-8 and TRBJ1-4; D unresolved. CDR3 sequence: CASSSGRLGEKLFF. The CDR3 nucleotides are TGTGCCAGCAGCTCCGGACGGCTAGGCGAAAAACTGTTTTTT.